This entry lists 26 T cell receptor beta chains sequenced from one sample in a study of blood T cell repertoires in COVID-19. Only in-frame clones appear in the TCRdb table, and some are missing; sequencing was by immunoSEQ multiplex PCR. The sample shows 66,000 or so clones, around three quarters of them seen only once. Sequenced input: peripheral blood. Receptors originate from a human donor in a cohort sampled during active COVID-19.

The chain combines TRBV7-9 with TRBJ2-7; D is perhaps TRBD1 (5 bases). Per the germline V gene, CDR1 is SEHNR and CDR2 is FQNEAQ (reference sequence). V lost 0 bases and J lost 3, with 12 bases in between. This CDR3 has 15 amino acids. DNA of the CDR3: TGTGCCAGCAGCTTAGCGGAGAGAAGGGGCTACGAGCAGTACTTC. The encoded protein is CASSLAERRGYEQYF.

V and J are TRBV7-8 and TRBJ2-2, with TRBD2 matching 8 bases. V trimming: 8 bases; J trimming: 4 bases; junction bases outside the gene matches: 9. The CDR3 loop spans 15 amino acids. Per germline, CDR1 SGHVS and CDR2 FQNEAQ. The CDR3 here is CASGRLAGPTGELFF. The CDR3 coding sequence is TGTGCCAGCGGCCGGCTAGCGGGTCCCACCGGGGAGCTGTTTTTT. Full variable domain (rest looked up from reference TRBV7-8 and TRBJ2-2): GAGVSQSPRYKVAKRGQDVALRCDPISGHVSLFWYQQALGQGPEFLTYFQNEAQLDKSGLPSDRFFAERPEGSVSTLKIQRTQQEDSAVYLCASGRLAGPTGELFFGEGSRLTVL.

This clone was seen a single time. The chain uses TRBV7-9 and TRBJ2-3; D not resolved. The CDR3 covers 15 residues. Germline values: CDR1 SEHNR, CDR2 FQNEAQ (reference sequence). Trimming took off 5 bases at V and 0 bases at J, with 12 bases between the two ends. CDR3 region: CASSLSVTSTDTQYF. The CDR3 DNA sequence: TGTGCCAGCAGCCTCTCAGTTACCAGCACAGATACGCAGTATTTT.

The rearrangement links TRBV5-4 to TRBJ2-7; TRBD2 matches 8 bases. CDR3 length: 15 amino acids. The junction had 6 bases not matched to a gene; V was cut back by 0 bases and J by 4 bases. The germline CDR1 and CDR2 sequences are SGHNT and YYREEE (reference sequence). The CDR3 nucleotides are TGTGCCAGCAGCTTGGCGGGACTAGAGTCTTACGAGCAGTACTTC. It specifies CASSLAGLESYEQYF.

The genes are TRBV14 and TRBJ2-7; tentative D call: TRBD1 (9 bases). The V end was cut by 1 base, the J end by 5 bases, with 21 bases between. Per germline, CDR1 SGHDN and CDR2 FVKESK. CDR3 length: 17 amino acids. The CDR3 coding sequence is TGTGCCAGCAGCCAAGTCATTAGCGGGACAGGGATCCACGAGCAGTACTTC. Translating gives CASSQVISGTGIHEQYF.

The chain recombines TRBV11-2 with TRBJ1-4; 10 bases fit TRBD1. The ends lost 5 bases at V and 0 bases at J; junction bases unmatched: 6. The germline V gene has CDR1 SGHAT and CDR2 FQNNGV. The CDR3 loop spans 17 amino acids. The CDR3 DNA is TGTGCCAGCAGCAAGGGACAGGGGCTTTCAACTAATGAAAAACTGTTTTTT. It encodes CASSKGQGLSTNEKLFF.

The genes are TRBV6-6 and TRBJ1-6; D unresolved. The V and J ends lost 5 bases and 4 bases respectively, with 6 bases between them. This CDR3 contains 13 residues. Germline V gene sequence: CDR1 MNHNY, CDR2 SVGAGI (reference sequence). The CDR3: CASSRQYNSPLHF. The CDR3 DNA reads as TGTGCCAGCAGTCGGCAGTATAATTCACCCCTCCACTTT.

V and J are TRBV7-9 and TRBJ1-6; tentative D call: TRBD1 (6 bases). Germline V gene data show CDR1 as SEHNR and CDR2 as FQNEAQ (reference sequence). V was cut by 5 bases and J by 9 bases, with 14 bases left in between. This CDR3 is built from 14 residues. CDR3 region: CASSILQGGSPLHF. The CDR3 DNA reads TGTGCCAGCAGCATCCTACAGGGTGGTTCACCCCTCCACTTT.

The V gene is TRBV4-3, the J gene TRBJ2-4, with a possible D match to TRBD1 (7 bases). Germline lookup yields CDR1 LGHNA and CDR2 YSLEER. V lost 0 bases to trimming and J lost 5 bases, with 8 bases between them. The CDR3 extends over 14 amino acids. CDR3 sequence reads: CASSQDRGENIQYF. CDR3 coding DNA: TGCGCCAGCAGCCAAGACAGGGGGGAAAACATTCAGTACTTC.

V and J are TRBV6-1 and TRBJ1-4; D uncertain. In germline, CDR1 is MNHNS, CDR2 SASEGT. The germline V and J ends were trimmed by 0 bases and 7 bases, with 21 bases remaining between them. The CDR3 extends over 18 amino acids. CDR3 sequence: CASSEALSRRNSREKLFF. Written as DNA, the CDR3 is TGTGCCAGCAGTGAAGCGCTTTCTCGTAGAAACTCTCGTGAAAAACTGTTTTTT.

A few counts support this clone. The CDR3 nucleotides read TGTGCCAGCAGCTTAACACAGGGCTCCTACGAGCAGTACTTC. Residues: CASSLTQGSYEQYF. The chain employs TRBV7-3 and TRBJ2-7; D is perhaps TRBD1 (6 bases). V gave up 0 bases and J gave up 0 bases, with 6 bases separating them. Per germline, CDR1 SGHTA and CDR2 FQGTGA. There are 14 residues in the CDR3.

The rearrangement links TRBV2 to TRBJ1-3; possibly TRBD1 for D (5 bases). CDR1 is SNHLY and CDR2 is FYNNEI in the germline V gene. With 7 bases removed from V and 0 bases from J, the gap between germline ends came to 13 bases. The CDR3 is made up of 15 amino acids. CDR3 in DNA: TGTGCCAGCACTCAGGGACTCTCCTCTGGAAACACCATATATTTT. This sequence encodes CASTQGLSSGNTIYF.

This chain joins TRBV7-9 and TRBJ2-5, with D possibly TRBD1 on 6 matching bases. Germline-derived CDR1 and CDR2 are SEHNR and FQNEAQ (reference sequence). V lost 0 bases to trimming and J lost 5 bases, with 10 bases between them. The length of the CDR3 is 14 residues. CDR3 DNA sequence: TGTGCCAGCAGCTTAGCTGGGGGCAGGGAGACCCAGTACTTC. Its protein is CASSLAGGRETQYF.

The J gene is TRBJ1-1, the V gene TRBV9, with a tentative D call TRBD1 (5 bases). Per the germline V gene, CDR1 is SGDLS and CDR2 is YYNGEE. This CDR3 comprises 16 residues. V was trimmed by 0 bases and J by 0 bases, leaving 12 bases between them. The CDR3 sequence: CASSVAAGWMNTEAFF. The CDR3 DNA sequence: TGTGCCAGCAGCGTAGCGGCAGGGTGGATGAACACTGAAGCTTTCTTT.

The V call is TRBV4-3, the J call TRBJ2-5, with a weak D call TRBD1 (7 bases). The germline V and J ends were trimmed by 0 bases and 3 bases, with 14 bases remaining between them. The germline gives CDR1 LGHNA, CDR2 YSLEER. This CDR3 has 16 amino acids. CDR3 coding DNA: TGCGCCAGCAGCCAAGATCTTGCCAGGGGGGAAGAGACCCAGTACTTC. Residues: CASSQDLARGEETQYF.

This clone occurred a few times. The chain is built from TRBV5-1 and TRBJ2-7, with 11 nucleotides matching TRBD2. Trimming removed 4 bases from V and 4 bases from J; junction bases left unmatched: 4. Germline CDR1 reads SGHRS; CDR2 reads YFSETQ. The CDR3 contains 14 residues. Written as DNA, the CDR3 is TGCGCCAGCAGCCGCGGGACTAGCGGATACGAGCAGTACTTC. As protein: CASSRGTSGYEQYF.

The CDR3 here is CASSLTGSDTGELFF. In nucleotides, the CDR3 is TGTGCCAGCAGCTTGACCGGGAGCGACACCGGGGAGCTGTTTTTT. The V gene is TRBV5-5, the J gene TRBJ2-2, with D maybe TRBD2 (6 bases). This CDR3 comprises 15 residues. From germline, CDR1 is SGHKS and CDR2 YYEKEE (reference sequence). V lost 1 base and J lost 3, with 10 bases in between.

The chain carries TRBV3-1 (or the pseudogene TRBV3-2) and TRBJ2-7, with 12 bases fitting TRBD2. Germline lookup yields CDR1 LGHDT and CDR2 YNNKEL (reference sequence). V trimming: 1 base; J trimming: 3 bases; junction bases outside the gene matches: 4. The CDR3 is 16 amino acids. CDR3: CASSQGTSGVNYEQYF. The CDR3, as DNA: TGTGCCAGCAGCCAAGGGACTAGCGGGGTTAACTACGAGCAGTACTTC.

This clone was counted only a few times. V gene TRBV5-6 combines with J gene TRBJ1-5; maybe TRBD1 (5 bases). With 4 bases removed from V and 6 bases from J, the gap between germline ends came to 17 bases. The germline CDR1 and CDR2 sequences are SGHDT and YYEEEE. CDR3 length equals 15 residues. CDR3 bases: TGTGCCAGCAGCCCCTGGAGGGGTCGCCGTCAGCCCCAGCATTTT. Its translation is CASSPWRGRRQPQHF.

The chain joins TRBV28 to TRBJ2-7; tentative D call: TRBD1 (5 bases). The germline CDR1 and CDR2 sequences are MDHEN and SYDVKM. Trimming removed 8 bases at V and 4 bases at J, with 21 bases between. CDR3 size: 15 residues. CDR3 region: CASGASSLVTYEQYF. The CDR3 nucleotides are TGTGCCAGCGGGGCCAGCTCCTTGGTCACTTACGAGCAGTACTTC.

The gene calls are TRBV27 and TRBJ1-5, with D maybe TRBD1 (6 bases). CDR3 size: 16 residues. The germline gives CDR1 MNHEY, CDR2 SMNVEV (reference sequence). Trimming took 1 base from V and 0 from J, leaving 10 bases between them. The DNA for the CDR3 is TGTGCCAGCAGTTTATGGGCAGGGGATAGCAATCAGCCCCAGCATTTT. Its protein product is CASSLWAGDSNQPQHF.

The chain carries TRBV25-1 and TRBJ1-5; 7 positions agree with TRBD1. V lost 2 bases, J lost 3 bases, and 7 bases stayed unmatched. CDR3 length: 16 amino acids. The germline gives CDR1 MGHDK, CDR2 SYGVNS. This CDR3 reads CASSETTTGDNQPQHF. CDR3 coding DNA: TGTGCCAGCAGTGAAACTACAACAGGGGACAATCAGCCCCAGCATTTT.

The rearrangement uses TRBV6-6 and TRBJ1-3; 8 bases map to TRBD1. The length of the CDR3 is 15 residues. Per the germline V gene, CDR1 is MNHNY and CDR2 is SVGAGI (reference sequence). The trim removed 6 bases at V and 3 bases at J, leaving 7 bases unmatched. The CDR3 loop is CASRNTGGGGNTIYF. The CDR3 DNA reads as TGTGCCAGCAGAAACACAGGGGGTGGTGGAAACACCATATATTTT.

The rearrangement uses TRBV9 and TRBJ2-7; 14 bases agree with TRBD2. Germline-derived CDR1 and CDR2 are SGDLS and YYNGEE. The V and J ends lost 0 bases and 6 bases, in that order; junction bases with no gene match: 17. CDR3 length: 20 residues. CDR3 protein: CASSVGPGGTSGREGLEQYF. As DNA, the CDR3 is TGTGCCAGCAGCGTAGGACCGGGGGGGACTAGCGGGAGAGAGGGGCTCGAGCAGTACTTC.

The chain is built from TRBV5-1 and TRBJ1-5; D uncertain. CDR3 length: 15 residues. The V end was cut by 5 bases, the J end by 3 bases, with 15 bases between. Germline V gives CDR1 SGHRS, CDR2 YFSETQ. DNA of the CDR3: TGCGCCAGCAGACCTACGCCGGAGACCAATCAGCCCCAGCATTTT. The encoded protein is CASRPTPETNQPQHF.

The chain employs TRBV4-1 and TRBJ2-4; 8 bases line up with TRBD1. Germline V gene sequence: CDR1 MGHRA, CDR2 YSYEKL. The CDR3 is 16 residues long. Trimming at V came to 4 bases and at J to 0 bases, leaving 5 bases not matched to a gene. The CDR3 here is CASSLGQGLAKNIQYF. CDR3 nucleotide sequence: TGCGCCAGCAGCCTCGGACAGGGATTAGCCAAAAACATTCAGTACTTC.